Below are 10 T cell receptor beta chains sequenced from a single sample in a study of T cells and copy number aberrations in small-cell lung cancer (dated by TCRdb to 2020 to 2022). The method behind the library was the immunoSEQ multiplex PCR assay. The immuneACCESS repertoire file appears here via TCRdb, limited to in-frame rearrangements. These files lack a portion of the clones; in checked studies, under half of the deficit traces to unresolved V genes, and the cause of the others is not known. The sample table records around 2,200 clones; approximately 76% of these occur just once. Roughly 9.5% of the sample comes from the top ten. Sequenced: tumor tissue. These receptors were obtained from a man aged 60-69 years with small cell lung cancer.

This clone came up a few times. The chain has TRBV6-6 and TRBJ2-7; 10 bases agree with TRBD1. Looked up from germline, CDR1 is MNHNY and CDR2 is SVGAGI (reference sequence). V shed 2 bases, J shed 3 bases, and the junction held 1 base outside the gene matches. This CDR3 is built from 14 residues. The CDR3 DNA sequence: TGTGCCAGCAGTTACCGGACAGGGGGCTACGAGCAGTACTTC. It encodes CASSYRTGGYEQYF.

This clone was counted a few times. The gene calls are TRBV7-8 and TRBJ1-5; D might be TRBD1 (6 bases). The CDR3 spans 13 residues. Germline CDR1 reads SGHVS; CDR2 reads FQNEAQ. V dropped 5 bases and J dropped 6 bases, with 11 bases sitting between them. CDR3 in amino acids: CASSQQGSQPQHF. The CDR3, as DNA: TGTGCCAGCAGCCAGCAGGGGAGTCAGCCCCAGCATTTT.

The CDR3, as DNA: TGCGCCAGCAGCCAACCACTCACAGATACGCAGTATTTT. Its protein is CASSQPLTDTQYF. The chain carries TRBV5-1 and TRBJ2-3; no definite D call. This CDR3 comprises 13 residues. Germline V lookup: CDR1 SGHRS, CDR2 YFSETQ. V was pared by 4 bases and J by 2 bases, with 8 bases between.

CDR3 amino acids: CASSEDKVGYTF. The DNA of the CDR3 is TGTGCCAGCAGCGAAGATAAGGTCGGCTACACCTTC. The chain couples TRBV7-2 to TRBJ1-2, with unresolved D. V lost 5 bases and J 8 bases, leaving 12 bases between the germline ends. Germline V lookup: CDR1 SGHTA, CDR2 FQGNSA. CDR3 length: 12 residues.

The genes are TRBV27 and TRBJ1-6; D gene unclear. Germline V gene data show CDR1 as MNHEY and CDR2 as SMNVEV (reference sequence). The germline V and J ends were trimmed by 6 bases and 2 bases, with 8 bases remaining between them. The CDR3 has 14 residues. The CDR3 spells CASSLEAYNSPLHF. The DNA of the CDR3 is TGTGCCAGCAGCTTGGAGGCCTATAATTCACCCCTCCACTTT.

The chain couples TRBV5-6 to TRBJ1-2, with D maybe TRBD1 (6 bases). V shed 0 bases and J shed 4 bases, with 13 bases lying between them. The germline CDR1 and CDR2 sequences are SGHDT and YYEEEE. This CDR3 has 15 amino acids. CDR3 coding DNA: TGTGCCAGCAGCTTGGTTCGGGGGCGAAGCTATGGCTACACCTTC. It codes for CASSLVRGRSYGYTF.

The sample holds one count of this clone. This chain's CDR3 is CASSPGGGYTF. Written as DNA, the CDR3 is TGTGCCAGTAGTCCAGGGGGCGGCTACACCTTC. The rearrangement joins TRBV19 to TRBJ1-2; 8 bases line up with TRBD1. Losses at the gene ends were 5 bases for V and 8 bases for J; bases not matched to a gene: 1. Per the germline V gene, CDR1 is LNHDA and CDR2 is SQIVND (reference sequence). The CDR3 totals 11 residues.

The chain recombines TRBV11-3 with TRBJ2-5, with TRBD1 matching over 7 bases. The CDR3 totals 16 residues. V was clipped by 5 bases and J by 1 base; unmatched bases: 10. The germline V gene encodes CDR1 SGHNT and CDR2 YENEEA. The CDR3 sequence is CASSTYRQGIQETQYF. DNA for the CDR3: TGTGCCAGCAGCACCTACAGACAGGGCATCCAAGAGACCCAGTACTTC.

V and J are TRBV11-2 and TRBJ2-3; the D gene is possibly TRBD1 (5 bases). This CDR3 region has 15 residues. Between the trimmed V and J ends, which lost 4 bases and 7 bases, there was a span of 18 bases. Per the germline V gene, CDR1 is SGHAT and CDR2 is FQNNGV. Here the CDR3 DNA reads TGTGCCAGCAGCTCGAGTGGGGCCAATATGAATACGCAGTATTTT. This sequence encodes CASSSSGANMNTQYF.

The chain recombines TRBV4-2 with TRBJ2-7; 7 nucleotides match TRBD2. CDR1 is LGHNA and CDR2 is YNFKEQ in the germline V gene. Trimming took 4 bases from V and 0 from J; bases not matched to a gene: 6. The CDR3 extends over 15 amino acids. The CDR3 coding sequence is TGTGCCAGCAGCCCCTCCCTAGCGGACTCCTACGAGCAGTACTTC. Translating gives CASSPSLADSYEQYF.